This T cell receptor (beta chain) derives from a study of shared clonotypes between healthy human individuals. Study overall: Researchers assigned three CD4 naive, three CD4 memory, two CD8 naive and one CD8 memory plate to each donor.

Study-wide results and caveats: The researchers took only blood, and tissue repertoires probably look different.

TCRdb's table, derived via immunoSEQ multiplex PCR, lists solely in-frame clones and lacks some. The sample holds roughly 1,500,000 clones; 98% are singletons and the top ten take roughly 0.4%. Turning to this clone: The antigen remains unidentified.

Trimming took off 6 bases at V and 2 bases at J, with 8 bases between the two ends. CDR1 SNHLY and CDR2 FYNNEI come from the germline V gene. This CDR3 is built from 13 residues. The sequencing input was naive CD4+ T cells sorted from blood. Subset defined: CD45RA+ positively selected. The clonotype was recovered from a man in his thirties or forties in good health. This chain connects TRBV2 to TRBJ1-3; possible D gene TRBD1, 5 bases. The CDR3 spells CASRRGAGNTIYF. The CDR3 DNA follows: TGTGCCAGCAGGAGAGGGGCTGGAAACACCATATATTTT.